Following are 27 T cell receptor beta chains from one sample sequenced in a study of T cells in Graves' hyperthyroidism and ophthalmopathy. TCR beta CDR3 sequences were amplified from RNA transcripts. HTBI primers were employed in a first-round RT-PCR of the TCR CDR3. One entry per CDR3 protein, called by TCRdb with MiXCR from the multiplex PCR reads. The sample holds over 700,000 distinct CDR3 sequences, 38% seen once. Specimen: blood. The receptors here all came from a man between 18 and 35 years old with Graves' hyperthyroidism.

The chain links TRBV5-6 to TRBJ2-7; D may correspond to TRBD1 or TRBD2 (5 bases each). The CDR3 covers 14 residues. CDR1 SGHDT and CDR2 YYEEEE come from the germline V gene. Between the trimmed V and J ends, which lost 2 bases and 6 bases, there was a span of 15 bases. The chain's CDR3 is CASSFGGALIEQYF. The CDR3 DNA is TGTGCCAGCAGCTTTGGGGGAGCCCTCATCGAGCAGTACTTC. Together with reference TRBV5-6 and TRBJ2-7, the CDR3 gives the full variable domain: DAGVTQSPTHLIKTRGQQVTLRCSPKSGHDTVSWYQQALGQGPQFIFQYYEEEERQRGNFPDRFSGHQFPNYSSELNVNALLLGDSALYLCASSFGGALIEQYFGPGTRLTVT.

The chain links TRBV7-9 to TRBJ2-5; TRBD2 agrees at 7 bases. The germline gives CDR1 SEHNR, CDR2 FQNEAQ (reference sequence). The CDR3 runs to 19 residues. The V segment lost 2 bases and the J segment 2 bases; nucleotides outside the gene matches: 17. Here the CDR3 DNA reads TGTGCCAGCAGCTTATACCCACCCCCCGGGGGACTACGTCAAGAGACCCAGTACTTC. Its protein product is CASSLYPPPGGLRQETQYF. Supplemented by reference TRBV7-9 and TRBJ2-5, the full variable domain reads DTGVSQNPRHKITKRGQNVTFRCDPISEHNRLYWYRQTLGQGPEFLTYFQNEAQLEKSRLLSDRFSAERPKGSFSTLEIQRTEQGDSAMYLCASSLYPPPGGLRQETQYFGPGTRLLVL.

About this clonotype: A much larger clone is a single base away; this may be a read error. The chain uses TRBV9 and TRBJ1-1; TRBD1 matches 7 bases. The CDR3 is made up of 15 amino acids. V lost 3 bases, J lost 3 bases, and 8 bases stayed unmatched. Germline loops: CDR1 SGDLS, CDR2 YYNGEE. The CDR3 here is CASSATGTEDTEAFF. CDR3 coding DNA: TGTGCCAGCAGCGCAACCGGGACAGAGGACACTGAAGCTTTCTTT.

Many counts were recorded for this clonotype. This rearrangement joins TRBV19 to TRBJ2-2; D not certain. V lost 10 bases and J lost 1, with 13 bases in between. CDR3 length: 14 residues. Germline V gene data show CDR1 as LNHDA and CDR2 as SQIVND (reference sequence). The CDR3 nucleotides read TGTGCCACCAACCTGGCCAGGAACACCGGGGAGCTGTTTTTT. Translation: CATNLARNTGELFF.

This clonotype has at least ten counts. The genes are TRBV19 and TRBJ1-2; possible D gene TRBD1, 6 bases. Trimming shortened V by 3 bases and J by 5 bases, and 10 bases separated the two germline ends. Germline loops: CDR1 LNHDA, CDR2 SQIVND (reference sequence). The length of the CDR3 is 13 residues. The CDR3 sequence is CASSMEGGYGYTF. CDR3 in DNA: TGTGCCAGTAGTATGGAAGGGGGATATGGCTACACCTTC.

The genes are TRBV7-3 and TRBJ2-2; 9 nucleotides align to TRBD1. The germline V gene has CDR1 SGHTA and CDR2 FQGTGA. CDR3 length equals 17 residues. V dropped 2 bases and J dropped 0; count of bases not matched to a gene: 4. The chain's CDR3 is CASSLWGQGANTGELFF. The CDR3 region has the DNA TGTGCCAGCAGCTTATGGGGACAGGGTGCGAACACCGGGGAGCTGTTTTTT.

This clonotype was counted a few times. The V call is TRBV29-1, the J call TRBJ1-1; D remains ambiguous. Germline loops: CDR1 SQVTM, CDR2 ANQGSEA. Trimming shortened V by 0 bases and J by 3 bases, and 11 bases separated the two germline ends. The CDR3 spans 14 residues. CDR3 sequence (DNA): TGCAGCGTTGAAGATCTTACTGGGTACACTGAAGCTTTCTTT. Translation gives CSVEDLTGYTEAFF.

The chain links TRBV7-9 to TRBJ2-1; the D gene is possibly TRBD2 (7 bases). V dropped 3 bases and J dropped 4 bases, with 16 bases sitting between them. This CDR3 comprises 16 residues. Germline loops: CDR1 SEHNR, CDR2 FQNEAQ (reference sequence). CDR3 sequence: CASSFSAGAGYNEQFF. DNA of the CDR3: TGTGCCAGCAGCTTCTCCGCGGGGGCCGGATACAATGAGCAGTTCTTC.

In this sample, this clonotype turned up many times. The V and J genes are TRBV29-1 and TRBJ1-4; 8 nucleotides align to TRBD1. CDR1 SQVTM and CDR2 ANQGSEA come from the germline V gene. Unmatched junction bases numbered 8, after V lost 8 bases and J lost 3 bases. The CDR3 is 14 amino acids. CDR3 nucleotides: TGCAGCATAAGGACAGGGACGTCTAATGAAAAACTGTTTTTT. This codes for CSIRTGTSNEKLFF.

The CDR3 DNA reads as TGTGCCAGCAGTCGTACTCGCCCGACAGGGGTCGGTGAAGCTTTCTTT. Protein: CASSRTRPTGVGEAFF. The chain is built from TRBV6-5 and TRBJ1-1; 8 bases align to TRBD1. The CDR3 has 16 amino acids. V lost 5 bases and J lost 7; bases outside the gene matches: 15. The germline gives CDR1 MNHEY, CDR2 SVGAGI.

The V gene is TRBV5-1, the J gene TRBJ2-7; D possibly corresponds to TRBD1 (6 bases). Germline CDR1 reads SGHRS; CDR2 reads YFSETQ. Trimming left V 4 bases short and J 13 bases short, with 18 bases between. The CDR3 is 12 residues long. The DNA of the CDR3 is TGCGCCAGCAGCCAGGACAGCGACGGGCACTACTTC. Its protein product is CASSQDSDGHYF.

This clonotype was seen ten or more times. The CDR3 is CAISAVHNQPQHF. The CDR3, as DNA: TGTGCCATCAGTGCCGTACACAATCAGCCCCAGCATTTT. The genes are TRBV10-3 and TRBJ1-5; D uncertain. Germline loops: CDR1 ENHRY, CDR2 SYGVKD. V lost 4 bases and J lost 3, with 7 bases in between. This CDR3 contains 13 residues.

This clonotype was recorded many times. The chain has TRBV29-1 and TRBJ1-1; D is perhaps TRBD1 (5 bases). Germline lookup yields CDR1 SQVTM and CDR2 ANQGSEA. The CDR3 extends over 12 amino acids. V lost 2 bases and J lost 7, with 11 bases in between. The CDR3 bases are TGCAGCGTTGAAATAGGGGCAAGTGAAGCTTTCTTT. This sequence encodes CSVEIGASEAFF. Looking up the rest from reference TRBV29-1 and TRBJ1-1 gives the full variable domain: SAVISQKPSRDICQRGTSLTIQCQVDSQVTMMFWYRQQPGQSLTLIATANQGSEATYESGFVIDKFPISRPNLTFSTLTVSNMSPEDSSIYLCSVEIGASEAFFGQGTRLTVV.

This clonotype showed up just a few times. The gene calls are TRBV6-1 and TRBJ1-5, with D possibly being TRBD1 (5 bases). The CDR3 runs 16 residues. With 5 bases removed from V and 5 bases from J, the gap between germline ends came to 19 bases. Germline CDR1 is MNHNS and CDR2 is SASEGT. DNA for the CDR3: TGTGCCAGCAGTACTCCAGGGAAACTTGTGGATCAGCCCCAGCATTTT. It codes for CASSTPGKLVDQPQHF.

This sequence joins TRBV20-1 and TRBJ1-1, with TRBD1 as a possible D gene (5 bases). Germline CDR1 is DFQATT and CDR2 is SNEGSKA (reference sequence). Trimming left V 4 bases short and J 1 base short, with 13 bases between. The CDR3 runs to 14 residues. CDR3 region: CSATDTIRNTEAFF. In DNA, the CDR3 is TGCAGTGCTACGGACACTATTAGGAACACTGAAGCTTTCTTT.

A few counts support this clonotype. The chain joins TRBV7-2 to TRBJ2-5; 12 nucleotides align to TRBD1. CDR1 and CDR2 from the germline V gene are SGHTA and FQGNSA. The CDR3 runs to 17 residues. Unmatched junction bases numbered 12, after V lost 5 bases and J lost 5 bases. The DNA of the CDR3 is TGTGCCAGCAGCCTCCAACCGGGACAGGGGGCGGAGGAGACCCAGTACTTC. Residues: CASSLQPGQGAEETQYF.

This clonotype was counted at least ten times. The genes are TRBV7-6 and TRBJ1-3; D might be TRBD1 (6 bases). This CDR3 is 15 amino acids long. V was shortened by 5 bases and J by 0 bases, with 11 bases between the two germline ends. Germline V gene data show CDR1 as SGHVS and CDR2 as FNYEAQ. This CDR3 reads CASSPDSNSGNTIYF. The DNA of the CDR3 is TGTGCCAGCAGCCCGGACAGCAACTCTGGAAACACCATATATTTT.

Worth noting for this clonotype: Just one base apart from a much larger clone, this may be a read error. The chain combines TRBV25-1 with TRBJ1-1; D not certain. CDR1 and CDR2 (germline): MGHDK, SYGVNS. The CDR3 runs to 13 residues. V lost 6 bases and J lost 4, with 12 bases in between. The CDR3 region is CASSLTFTTEAFF. CDR3 DNA sequence: TGTGCCAGCAGCTTAACGTTCACCACTGAAGCTTTCTTT.

This clonotype was counted once. The chain combines TRBV7-2 with TRBJ2-2; TRBD1 agrees at 9 bases. CDR3 size: 17 residues. V lost 6 bases, J lost 6 bases, and 14 bases stayed unmatched. The germline V gene has CDR1 SGHTA and CDR2 FQGNSA. CDR3 loop: CASRVRGSTGGAGELFF. In DNA, the CDR3 is TGTGCCAGCAGGGTCAGAGGTTCGACAGGGGGGGCCGGGGAGCTGTTTTTT.

At least ten counts were recorded for this clonotype. V and J are TRBV10-3 and TRBJ1-5, with TRBD1 matching over 7 bases. The CDR3 has 14 residues. The ends lost 3 bases at V and 7 bases at J; junction bases unmatched: 6. Looked up from germline, CDR1 is ENHRY and CDR2 is SYGVKD. Here the CDR3 DNA reads TGTGCCATCAGTGAAGAGGGGGCAGGACAGCCCCAGCATTTT. Amino acid sequence: CAISEEGAGQPQHF.

The chain has TRBV6-6 and TRBJ1-4, with TRBD1 as a possible D gene (6 bases). V lost 5 bases to trimming and J lost 4 bases, with 23 bases between them. The CDR3 has 18 amino acids. From germline, CDR1 is MNHNY and CDR2 SVGAGI (reference sequence). The CDR3 sequence: CASSEQLAGARHNEKLFF. The CDR3 nucleotides are TGTGCCAGCAGTGAACAACTAGCGGGGGCGCGACATAATGAAAAACTGTTTTTT.

This clonotype was seen more than once but under ten times. V is TRBV19 and J is TRBJ1-1; D not certain. This CDR3 has 11 residues. The ends were cut back, 8 bases at V and 5 bases at J, with 9 bases in the middle. The germline CDR1 and CDR2 sequences are LNHDA and SQIVND (reference sequence). CDR3 sequence reads: CASVGGTEAFF. In DNA, the CDR3 is TGTGCCAGTGTAGGCGGGACTGAAGCTTTCTTT.

The chain recombines TRBV29-1 with TRBJ2-7, with 8 bases lining up with TRBD2. This CDR3 region has 12 residues. CDR1 SQVTM and CDR2 ANQGSEA come from the germline V gene. V lost 6 bases, J lost 3 bases, and 4 bases stayed unmatched. The CDR3 DNA follows: TGCAGCGTCGGGACTAGTGTCTACGAGCAGTACTTC. This translates into CSVGTSVYEQYF.

This clonotype was counted only a few times. The chain combines TRBV4-1 with TRBJ1-2; 7 bases match TRBD1. J lost 3 bases, V lost 1 base, and 2 bases had no gene match. Germline V gene data show CDR1 as MGHRA and CDR2 as YSYEKL. The CDR3 has 14 amino acids. This chain's CDR3 is CASSQAGQDYGYTF. CDR3 sequence (DNA): TGCGCCAGCAGCCAAGCCGGACAGGACTATGGCTACACCTTC.

Concerning this clonotype itself: The junction shows a germline mismatch at one end, possibly a read error. The rearrangement uses TRBV7-8 and TRBJ2-2, with 7 positions matching TRBD1. The CDR3 totals 17 residues. Germline V gene lookup returns CDR1 SGHVS and CDR2 FQNEAQ. Here the CDR3 DNA reads TGCGCCAGCAGCCACCCCCGACAGGGCCTTATCGCCGGGGAGCTGTTTTTT. Its translation is CASSHPRQGLIAGELFF.

This clonotype was counted a few times. J is TRBJ1-5 and V is TRBV20-1; TRBD1 is a possible D gene (5 bases). Germline V gene lookup returns CDR1 DFQATT and CDR2 SNEGSKA (reference sequence). Trimming cost V 3 bases and J 3 bases, with 15 bases left between them. This CDR3 spans 15 amino acids. Here the CDR3 reads CSASRAGIINQPQHF. DNA of the CDR3: TGCAGTGCTAGTCGGGCAGGGATCATCAATCAGCCCCAGCATTTT.

This chain links TRBV2 with TRBJ2-2, with TRBD2 as a possible D gene (5 bases). CDR1 and CDR2 from the germline V gene are SNHLY and FYNNEI. The CDR3 is 13 amino acids. V was cut by 7 bases and J by 8 bases, with 14 bases left in between. CDR3 sequence reads: CASTITTGGELFF. CDR3 DNA: TGTGCCAGCACGATCACGACGGGGGGGGAGCTGTTTTTT.